Presented here are 22 T cell receptor beta chains from one specimen sequenced in a study of shared clonotypes between healthy human individuals. The data were produced by immunoSEQ multiplex PCR, yet TCRdb's version contains in-frame clones alone and is incomplete. The table has some 2,000,000 clones, 90% to 97% seen once. The sample was naive CD4+ T cells sorted from blood. Subset meaning: CD45RA+ positively selected. The receptor source for this set is a man younger than 35 in good health.

V is TRBV9 and J is TRBJ2-1; 8 bases fit TRBD1. In germline, CDR1 is SGDLS, CDR2 YYNGEE. The V gene end was trimmed by 1 base and the J gene end by 1 base; junction bases not matched to a gene: 10. This CDR3 is built from 18 residues. CDR3 protein: CASSVTGGQIGSYNEQFF. The CDR3 DNA is TGTGCCAGCAGCGTAACAGGGGGGCAAATCGGGTCCTACAATGAGCAGTTCTTC. Full variable domain (remainder filled in from reference TRBV9 and TRBJ2-1): DSGVTQTPKHLITATGQRVTLRCSPRSGDLSVYWYQQSLDQGLQFLIQYYNGEERAKGNILERFSAQQFPDLHSELNLSSLELGDSALYFCASSVTGGQIGSYNEQFFGPGTRLTVL.

The chain is built from TRBV19 and TRBJ2-7; D is possibly TRBD1 or TRBD2 (5 bases each). CDR3 length equals 15 residues. Trimming shortened V by 5 bases and J by 4 bases, and 18 bases separated the two germline ends. CDR1 LNHDA and CDR2 SQIVND come from the germline V gene (reference sequence). The CDR3 DNA reads TGTGCCAGTAGTTACGGCAGGGAGATCGGTTACGAGCAGTACTTC. Translated: CASSYGREIGYEQYF.

This sequence joins TRBV4-2 and TRBJ2-1; TRBD2 agrees at 12 bases. The CDR3 sequence is 19 residues long. Germline lookup yields CDR1 LGHNA and CDR2 YNFKEQ. J lost 3 bases, V lost 4 bases, and 13 bases had no gene match. The CDR3, as DNA: TGTGCCAGCAGCCCAGAAGATGTAACGGGACTAGCGGGCTACAATGAGCAGTTCTTC. Its protein product is CASSPEDVTGLAGYNEQFF.

The V gene is TRBV5-1, the J gene TRBJ2-1, with TRBD1 identical over 9 bases. The CDR3 covers 16 residues. Germline trimming cut 0 bases from V and 3 bases from J; bases unmatched to any gene: 4. Germline values: CDR1 SGHRS, CDR2 YFSETQ. The CDR3, as DNA: TGCGCCAGCAGCTTGGGCGGGACAGGGAACTACAATGAGCAGTTCTTC. This encodes CASSLGGTGNYNEQFF.

The chain uses TRBV7-9 and TRBJ1-4; 7 nucleotides align to TRBD1. V was pared by 2 bases and J by 7 bases, with 7 bases of the junction left unmatched. There are 15 residues in the CDR3. CDR1 is SEHNR, CDR2 FQNEAQ, per germline (reference sequence). CDR3 amino acids: CASSLHGQEGEKLFF. The CDR3 DNA reads TGTGCCAGCAGCTTACACGGACAGGAGGGTGAAAAACTGTTTTTT.

The chain joins TRBV11-2 to TRBJ1-4, with a weak D call TRBD1 (5 bases). CDR1 SGHAT and CDR2 FQNNGV come from the germline V gene. This CDR3 has 15 residues. V was trimmed by 5 bases and J by 7 bases, leaving 17 bases between them. The CDR3 spells CASSRQGALSEKLFF. The CDR3, as DNA: TGTGCCAGCAGCCGACAAGGGGCCCTAAGTGAAAAACTGTTTTTT. Looking up the rest from reference TRBV11-2 and TRBJ1-4 gives the full variable domain: EAGVAQSPRYKIIEKRQSVAFWCNPISGHATLYWYQQILGQGPKLLIQFQNNGVVDDSQLPKDRFSAERLKGVDSTLKIQPAKLEDSAVYLCASSRQGALSEKLFFGSGTQLSVL.

This clone appeared a single time. The chain employs TRBV2 and TRBJ1-5; possible D gene TRBD1, 6 bases. Germline CDR1 is SNHLY and CDR2 is FYNNEI. The CDR3 is made up of 17 amino acids. V lost 5 bases to trimming and J lost 5 bases, with 22 bases between them. CDR3: CASSPRGLLRDDQPQHF. The CDR3 bases are TGTGCCAGCAGTCCCAGGGGACTCCTGAGGGATGATCAGCCCCAGCATTTT.

V and J are TRBV6-1 and TRBJ2-1, with 9 nucleotides matching TRBD1. V lost 3 bases, J lost 4 bases, and 4 bases stayed unmatched. The length of the CDR3 is 15 residues. Germline CDR1 reads MNHNS; CDR2 reads SASEGT. The CDR3 DNA reads as TGTGCCAGCAGTGAGCCGGGACAGGGATACAATGAGCAGTTCTTC. Protein sequence: CASSEPGQGYNEQFF.

V usage is TRBV2 and J usage is TRBJ2-6; D possibly corresponds to TRBD1 (6 bases). Trimming took 4 bases from V and 3 from J, leaving 13 bases between them. Germline CDR1 SNHLY, CDR2 FYNNEI. This CDR3 is built from 16 residues. In nucleotides, the CDR3 is TGTGCCAGCAGTGCGTCAGGGGCAGGTGGGGCCAACGTCCTGACTTTC. It specifies CASSASGAGGANVLTF.

The V gene is TRBV4-1, the J gene TRBJ2-7; 10 bases are a match to TRBD1. CDR1 is MGHRA and CDR2 is YSYEKL in the germline V gene. The CDR3 extends over 15 amino acids. V trimming: 1 base; J trimming: 4 bases; junction bases outside the gene matches: 4. CDR3 sequence: CASSQGTGGRYEQYF. Written as DNA, the CDR3 is TGCGCCAGCAGCCAAGGGACAGGGGGAAGGTACGAGCAGTACTTC.

Notes on this clone: The same CDR3 is also encoded by other DNA sequences in this sample. CDR3: CASGQGGYEQYF. In DNA form, the CDR3 reads TGTGCCAGCGGACAGGGGGGCTACGAGCAGTACTTC. This chain uses TRBV6-5 with TRBJ2-7; 10 bases align to TRBD1. Germline trimming cut 8 bases from V and 3 bases from J; bases unmatched to any gene: 1. There are 12 residues in the CDR3. CDR1 and CDR2 (germline): MNHEY, SVGAGI.

This clone was seen only once. This chain links TRBV11-2 with TRBJ1-6; D uncertain. Germline CDR1 reads SGHAT; CDR2 reads FQNNGV. The CDR3 spans 16 residues. V lost 7 bases to trimming and J lost 11 bases, with 24 bases between them. CDR3 bases: TGTGCCAGCACCCCCTGGGCAGAGGGAAAGTCTGCACCCCTCCACTTT. Translated: CASTPWAEGKSAPLHF.

The J gene is TRBJ2-1, the V gene TRBV10-2; 7 bases are shared with TRBD2. The CDR3 extends over 16 amino acids. V lost 5 bases, J lost 3 bases, and 10 bases stayed unmatched. Germline values: CDR1 WSHSY, CDR2 SAAADI. CDR3 coding DNA: TGCGCCAGCAGTTGGCCGGGGAGCGGGAACTACAATGAGCAGTTCTTC. Amino acids: CASSWPGSGNYNEQFF.

V and J are TRBV5-4 and TRBJ2-7; 11 bases map to TRBD2. The germline CDR1 and CDR2 sequences are SGHNT and YYREEE (reference sequence). The V segment lost 1 base and the J segment 5 bases; nucleotides outside the gene matches: 2. The CDR3 length is 14 residues. The CDR3 sequence: CASSLSSGRDEQYF. CDR3 nucleotides: TGTGCCAGCAGCTTGAGTAGCGGGAGGGACGAGCAGTACTTC.

The chain joins TRBV7-2 to TRBJ1-1, with D perhaps matching TRBD1 (6 bases). This CDR3 has 15 amino acids. Trimming took off 2 bases at V and 4 bases at J, with 14 bases between the two ends. The germline V gene encodes CDR1 SGHTA and CDR2 FQGNSA. DNA for the CDR3: TGTGCCAGCAGCTTAAACTTACAGGGAGGCACTGAAGCTTTCTTT. It is translated as CASSLNLQGGTEAFF.

This clone was seen once. The rearrangement joins TRBV11-2 to TRBJ2-3; no clear D. This CDR3 has 12 residues. Germline V gives CDR1 SGHAT, CDR2 FQNNGV. V was clipped by 5 bases and J by 6 bases, with 9 bases between them. CDR3 loop: CASSVDRDTQYF. The CDR3 DNA reads as TGTGCCAGCAGCGTCGACCGGGATACGCAGTATTTT.

V gene TRBV30 combines with J gene TRBJ1-5; D uncertain. Per germline, CDR1 GTSNPN and CDR2 SVGIG (reference sequence). CDR3 size: 14 residues. V lost 2 bases and J lost 0, with 8 bases in between. In DNA form, the CDR3 reads TGTGCCTGGAGTAAGGAGTATAGCAATCAGCCCCAGCATTTT. Protein: CAWSKEYSNQPQHF. Combining the CDR3 with reference TRBV30 and TRBJ1-5 gives the whole variable domain SQTIHQWPATLVQPVGSPLSLECTVEGTSNPNLYWYRQAAGRGLQLLFYSVGIGQISSEVPQNLSASRPQDRQFILSSKKLLLSDSGFYLCAWSKEYSNQPQHFGDGTRLSIL.

The chain uses TRBV19 and TRBJ2-7; TRBD2 agrees at 8 bases. The germline gives CDR1 LNHDA, CDR2 SQIVND (reference sequence). This CDR3 spans 16 amino acids. V was clipped by 5 bases and J by 3 bases; unmatched bases: 12. Here the CDR3 DNA reads TGTGCCAGTAGTTTTAATAGCGGGGTGGCTAGCTACGAGCAGTACTTC. Protein sequence: CASSFNSGVASYEQYF.

The chain has TRBV5-4 and TRBJ2-7; no definite D call. With 0 bases removed from V and 2 bases from J, the gap between germline ends came to 12 bases. The length of the CDR3 is 15 residues. Germline V gives CDR1 SGHNT, CDR2 YYREEE (reference sequence). CDR3 region: CASSLDPAETYEQYF. In nucleotides, the CDR3 is TGTGCCAGCAGCTTGGACCCAGCAGAGACCTACGAGCAGTACTTC. The full variable domain, rest sourced from reference TRBV5-4 and TRBJ2-7, is ETGVTQSPTHLIKTRGQQVTLRCSSQSGHNTVSWYQQALGQGPQFIFQYYREEENGRGNFPPRFSGLQFPNYSSELNVNALELDDSALYLCASSLDPAETYEQYFGPGTRLTVT.

V and J are TRBV5-1 and TRBJ2-5; D unclear. The CDR3 has 14 residues. The germline V gene has CDR1 SGHRS and CDR2 YFSETQ. V was pared by 0 bases and J by 5 bases, with 11 bases between. CDR3: CASSLEWGAETQYF. CDR3 in DNA: TGCGCCAGCAGCTTGGAGTGGGGTGCGGAGACCCAGTACTTC.

Concerning this clone itself: Other DNA sequences in this sample translate to the same CDR3. DNA of the CDR3: TGCGCCAGCAGCGGTACAGGGAATGAAAAACTGTTTTTT. Translating gives CASSGTGNEKLFF. The chain joins TRBV5-1 to TRBJ1-4, with D perhaps TRBD1 (6 bases). CDR1 SGHRS and CDR2 YFSETQ come from the germline V gene. The CDR3 spans 13 residues. The V end lost 4 bases, the J end lost 5 bases, and 9 bases lay between the germline ends.

The V gene is TRBV7-9, the J gene TRBJ1-1, with a possible D match to TRBD1 (5 bases). The CDR3 runs to 16 residues. CDR1 is SEHNR, CDR2 FQNEAQ, per germline (reference sequence). V gave up 5 bases and J gave up 0 bases, with 16 bases separating them. This CDR3 reads CASSRRTGDVNTEAFF. The CDR3 DNA reads TGTGCCAGCAGCCGCCGGACCGGGGACGTGAACACTGAAGCTTTCTTT.